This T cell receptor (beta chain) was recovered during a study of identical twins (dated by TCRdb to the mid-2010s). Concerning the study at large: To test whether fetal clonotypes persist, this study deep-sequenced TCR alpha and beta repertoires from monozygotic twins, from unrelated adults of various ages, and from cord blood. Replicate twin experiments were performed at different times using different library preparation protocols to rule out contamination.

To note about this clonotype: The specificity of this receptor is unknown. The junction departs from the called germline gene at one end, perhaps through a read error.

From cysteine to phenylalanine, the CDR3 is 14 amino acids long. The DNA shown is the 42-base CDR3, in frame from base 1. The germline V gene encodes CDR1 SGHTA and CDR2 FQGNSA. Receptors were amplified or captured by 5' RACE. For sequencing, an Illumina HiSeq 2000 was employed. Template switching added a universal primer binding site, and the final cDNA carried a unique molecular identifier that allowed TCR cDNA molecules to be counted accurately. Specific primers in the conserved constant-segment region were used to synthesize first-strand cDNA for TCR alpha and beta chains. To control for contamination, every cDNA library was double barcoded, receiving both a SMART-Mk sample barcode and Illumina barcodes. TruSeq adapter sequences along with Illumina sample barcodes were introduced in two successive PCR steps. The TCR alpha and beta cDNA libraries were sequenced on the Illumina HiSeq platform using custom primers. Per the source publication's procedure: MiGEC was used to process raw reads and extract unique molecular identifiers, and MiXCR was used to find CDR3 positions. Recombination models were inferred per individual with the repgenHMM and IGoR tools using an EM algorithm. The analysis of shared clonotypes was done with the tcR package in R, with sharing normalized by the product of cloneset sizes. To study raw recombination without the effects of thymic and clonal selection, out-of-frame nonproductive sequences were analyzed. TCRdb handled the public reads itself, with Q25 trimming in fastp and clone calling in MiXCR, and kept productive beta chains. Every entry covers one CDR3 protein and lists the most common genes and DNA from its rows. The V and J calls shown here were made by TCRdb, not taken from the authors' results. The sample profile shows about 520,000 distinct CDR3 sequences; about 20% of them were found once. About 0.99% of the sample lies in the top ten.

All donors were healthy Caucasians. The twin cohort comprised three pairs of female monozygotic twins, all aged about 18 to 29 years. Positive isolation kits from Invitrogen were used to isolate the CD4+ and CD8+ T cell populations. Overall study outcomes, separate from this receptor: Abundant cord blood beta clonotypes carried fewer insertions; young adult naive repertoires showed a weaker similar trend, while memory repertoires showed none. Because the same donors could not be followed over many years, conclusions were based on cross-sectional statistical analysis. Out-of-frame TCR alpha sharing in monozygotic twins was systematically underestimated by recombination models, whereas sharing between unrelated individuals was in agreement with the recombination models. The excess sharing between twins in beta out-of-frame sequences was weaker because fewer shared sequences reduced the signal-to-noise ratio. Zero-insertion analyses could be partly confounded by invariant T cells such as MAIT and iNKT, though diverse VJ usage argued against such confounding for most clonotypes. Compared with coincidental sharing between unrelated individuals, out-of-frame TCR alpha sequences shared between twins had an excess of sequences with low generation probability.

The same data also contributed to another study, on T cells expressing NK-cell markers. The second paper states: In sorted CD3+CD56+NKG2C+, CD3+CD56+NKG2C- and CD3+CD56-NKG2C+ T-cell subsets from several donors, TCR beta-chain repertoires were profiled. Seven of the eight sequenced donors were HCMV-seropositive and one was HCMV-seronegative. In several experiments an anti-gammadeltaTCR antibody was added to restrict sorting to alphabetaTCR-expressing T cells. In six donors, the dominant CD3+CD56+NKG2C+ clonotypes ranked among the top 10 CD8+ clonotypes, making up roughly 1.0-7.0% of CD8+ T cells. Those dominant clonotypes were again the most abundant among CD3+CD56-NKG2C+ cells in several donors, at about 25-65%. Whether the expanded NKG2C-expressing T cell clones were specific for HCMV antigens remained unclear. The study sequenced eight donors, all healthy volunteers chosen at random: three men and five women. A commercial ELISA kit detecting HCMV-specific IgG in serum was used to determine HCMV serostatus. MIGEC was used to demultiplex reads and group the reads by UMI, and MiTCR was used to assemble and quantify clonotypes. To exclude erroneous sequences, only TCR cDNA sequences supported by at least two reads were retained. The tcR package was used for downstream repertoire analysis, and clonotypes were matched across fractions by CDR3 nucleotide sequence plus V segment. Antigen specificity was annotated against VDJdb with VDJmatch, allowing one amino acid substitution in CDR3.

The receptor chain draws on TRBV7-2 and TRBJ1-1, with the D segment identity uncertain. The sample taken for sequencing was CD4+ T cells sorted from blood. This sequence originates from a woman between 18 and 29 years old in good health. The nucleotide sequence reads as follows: TGTGCCAGCAGCTTAGCGAGTTCCTCCATCCGCGTTTCCTTT. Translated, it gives CASSLASSSIRVSF.